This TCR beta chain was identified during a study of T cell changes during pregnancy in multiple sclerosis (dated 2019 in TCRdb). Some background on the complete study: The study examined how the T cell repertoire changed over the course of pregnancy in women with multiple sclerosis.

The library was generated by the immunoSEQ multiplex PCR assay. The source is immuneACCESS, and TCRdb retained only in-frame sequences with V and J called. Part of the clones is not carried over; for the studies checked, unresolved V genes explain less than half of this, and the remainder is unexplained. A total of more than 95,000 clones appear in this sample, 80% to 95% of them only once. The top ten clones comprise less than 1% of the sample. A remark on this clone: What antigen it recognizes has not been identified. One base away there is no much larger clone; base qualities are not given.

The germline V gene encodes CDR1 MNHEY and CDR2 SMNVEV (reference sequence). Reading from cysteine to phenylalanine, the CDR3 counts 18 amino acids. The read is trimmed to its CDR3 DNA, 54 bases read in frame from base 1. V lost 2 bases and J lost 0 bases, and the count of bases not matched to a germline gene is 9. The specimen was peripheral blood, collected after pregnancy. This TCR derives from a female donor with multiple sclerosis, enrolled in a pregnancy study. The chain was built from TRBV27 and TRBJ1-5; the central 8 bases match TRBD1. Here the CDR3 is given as CASSLLLAGGYSNQPQHF. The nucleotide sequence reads TGTGCCAGCAGTTTACTCCTGGCAGGGGGCTATAGCAATCAGCCCCAGCATTTT.